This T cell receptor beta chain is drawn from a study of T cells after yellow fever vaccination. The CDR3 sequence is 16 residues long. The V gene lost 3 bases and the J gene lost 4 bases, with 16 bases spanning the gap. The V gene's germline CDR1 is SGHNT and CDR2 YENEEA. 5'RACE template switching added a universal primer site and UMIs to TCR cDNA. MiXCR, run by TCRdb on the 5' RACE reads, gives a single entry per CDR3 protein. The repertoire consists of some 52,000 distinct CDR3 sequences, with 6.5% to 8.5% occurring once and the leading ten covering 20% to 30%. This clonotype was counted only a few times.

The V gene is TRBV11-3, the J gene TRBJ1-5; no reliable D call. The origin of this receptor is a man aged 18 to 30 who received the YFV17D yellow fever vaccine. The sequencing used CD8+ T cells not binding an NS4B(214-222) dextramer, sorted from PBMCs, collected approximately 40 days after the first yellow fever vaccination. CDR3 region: CASSFEAAWDNQPQHF. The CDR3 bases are TGTGCCAGCAGCTTCGAGGCGGCCTGGGATAATCAGCCCCAGCATTTT. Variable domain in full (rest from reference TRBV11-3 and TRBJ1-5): EAGVVQSPRYKIIEKKQPVAFWCNPISGHNTLYWYLQNLGQGPELLIRYENEEAVDDSQLPKDRFSAERLKGVDSTLKIQPAELGDSAVYLCASSFEAAWDNQPQHFGDGTRLSIL.